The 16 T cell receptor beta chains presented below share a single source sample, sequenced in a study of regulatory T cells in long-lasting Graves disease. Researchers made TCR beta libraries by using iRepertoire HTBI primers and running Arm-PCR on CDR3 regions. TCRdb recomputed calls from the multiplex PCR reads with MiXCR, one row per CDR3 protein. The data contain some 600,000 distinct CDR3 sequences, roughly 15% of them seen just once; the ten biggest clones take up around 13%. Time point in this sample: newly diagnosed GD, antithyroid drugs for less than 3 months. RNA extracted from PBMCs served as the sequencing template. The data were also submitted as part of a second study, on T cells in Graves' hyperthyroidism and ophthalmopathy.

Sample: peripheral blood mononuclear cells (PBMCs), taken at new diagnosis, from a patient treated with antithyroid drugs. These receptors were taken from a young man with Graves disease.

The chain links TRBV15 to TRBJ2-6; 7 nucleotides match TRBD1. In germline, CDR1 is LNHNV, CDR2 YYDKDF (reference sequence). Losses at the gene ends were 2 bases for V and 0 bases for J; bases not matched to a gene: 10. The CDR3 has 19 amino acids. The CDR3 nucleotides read TGTGCCACCAGCAGACCCACCGACAGGGCCGGCTCTGGGGCCAACGTCCTGACTTTC. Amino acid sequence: CATSRPTDRAGSGANVLTF.

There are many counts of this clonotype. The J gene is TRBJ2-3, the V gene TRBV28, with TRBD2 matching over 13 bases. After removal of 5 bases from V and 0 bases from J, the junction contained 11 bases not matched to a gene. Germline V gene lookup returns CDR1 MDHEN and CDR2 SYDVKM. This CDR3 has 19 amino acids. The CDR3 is CASSRGLAGLPRSTDTQYF. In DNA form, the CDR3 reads TGTGCCAGCAGTCGGGGACTAGCGGGACTACCCCGGAGCACAGATACGCAGTATTTT.

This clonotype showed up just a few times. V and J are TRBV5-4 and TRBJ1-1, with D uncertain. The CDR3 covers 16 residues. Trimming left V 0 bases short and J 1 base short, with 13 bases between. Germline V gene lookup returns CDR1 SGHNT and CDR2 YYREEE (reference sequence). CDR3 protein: CASSLEASRRNTEAFF. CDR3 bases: TGTGCCAGCAGCTTGGAAGCGTCGCGGCGGAACACTGAAGCTTTCTTT.

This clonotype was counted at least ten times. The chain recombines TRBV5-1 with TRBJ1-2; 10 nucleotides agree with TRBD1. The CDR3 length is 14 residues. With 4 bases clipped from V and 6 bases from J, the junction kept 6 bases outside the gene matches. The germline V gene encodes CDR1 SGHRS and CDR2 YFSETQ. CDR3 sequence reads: CASSPGQGMNGYTF. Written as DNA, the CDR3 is TGCGCCAGCAGCCCGGGACAGGGGATGAATGGCTACACCTTC.

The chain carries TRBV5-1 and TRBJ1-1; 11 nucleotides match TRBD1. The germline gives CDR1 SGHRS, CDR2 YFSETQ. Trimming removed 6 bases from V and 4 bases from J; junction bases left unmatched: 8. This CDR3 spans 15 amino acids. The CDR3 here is CASKRGQGDTTEAFF. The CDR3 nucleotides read TGCGCCAGCAAAAGGGGACAGGGGGACACCACTGAAGCTTTCTTT.

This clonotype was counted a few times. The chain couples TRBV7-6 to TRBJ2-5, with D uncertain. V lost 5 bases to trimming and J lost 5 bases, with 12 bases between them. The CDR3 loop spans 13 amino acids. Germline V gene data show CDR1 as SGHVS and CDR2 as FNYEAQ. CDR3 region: CASSLEAEETQYF. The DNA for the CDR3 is TGTGCCAGCAGCCTAGAGGCGGAGGAGACCCAGTACTTC.

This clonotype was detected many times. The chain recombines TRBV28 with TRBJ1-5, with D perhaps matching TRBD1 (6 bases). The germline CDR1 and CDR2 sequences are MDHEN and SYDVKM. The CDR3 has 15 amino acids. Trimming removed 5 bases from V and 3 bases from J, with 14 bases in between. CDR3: CASSLTGTFNQPQHF. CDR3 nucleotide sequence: TGTGCCAGCAGTCTTACAGGGACATTCAATCAGCCCCAGCATTTT. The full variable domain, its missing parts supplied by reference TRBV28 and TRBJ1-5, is DVKVTQSSRYLVKRTGEKVFLECVQDMDHENMFWYRQDPGLGLRLIYFSYDVKMKEKGDIPEGYSVSREKKERFSLILESASTNQTSMYLCASSLTGTFNQPQHFGDGTRLSIL.

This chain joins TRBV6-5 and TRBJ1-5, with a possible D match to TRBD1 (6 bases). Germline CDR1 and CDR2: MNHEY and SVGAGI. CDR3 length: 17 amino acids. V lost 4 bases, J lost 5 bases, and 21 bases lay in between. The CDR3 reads CASSFWGAPNSDQPQHF. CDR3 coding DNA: TGTGCCAGCAGTTTTTGGGGGGCTCCAAACAGCGATCAGCCCCAGCATTTT.

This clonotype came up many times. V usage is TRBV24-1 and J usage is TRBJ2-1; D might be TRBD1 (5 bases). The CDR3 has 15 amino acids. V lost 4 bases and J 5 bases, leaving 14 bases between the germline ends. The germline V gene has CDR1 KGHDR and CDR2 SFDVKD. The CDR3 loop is CATSDSGYRDNEQFF. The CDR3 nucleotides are TGTGCCACCAGTGACTCAGGGTATCGGGACAATGAGCAGTTCTTC.

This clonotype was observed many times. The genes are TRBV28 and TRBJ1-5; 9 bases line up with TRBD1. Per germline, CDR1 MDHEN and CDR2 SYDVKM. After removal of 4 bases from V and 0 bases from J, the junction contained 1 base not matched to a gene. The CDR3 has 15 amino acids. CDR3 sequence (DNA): TGTGCCAGCAGTTCGGGACAGGGTAGCAATCAGCCCCAGCATTTT. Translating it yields CASSSGQGSNQPQHF.

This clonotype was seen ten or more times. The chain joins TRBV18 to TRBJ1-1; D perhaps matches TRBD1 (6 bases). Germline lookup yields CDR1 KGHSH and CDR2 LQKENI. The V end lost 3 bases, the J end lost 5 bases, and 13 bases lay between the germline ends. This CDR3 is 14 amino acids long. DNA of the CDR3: TGTGCCAGCTCACCGAGAGGGGGTTGGACTGAAGCTTTCTTT. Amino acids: CASSPRGGWTEAFF.

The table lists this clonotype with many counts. Here the CDR3 reads CSAREGTGRQPQHF. CDR3 sequence (DNA): TGCAGTGCTAGAGAAGGGACAGGGCGTCAGCCCCAGCATTTT. The J gene is TRBJ1-5, the V gene TRBV20-1, with TRBD1 identical over 9 bases. The V and J ends lost 0 bases and 6 bases, in that order; junction bases with no gene match: 3. Germline V gene lookup returns CDR1 DFQATT and CDR2 SNEGSKA (reference sequence). This CDR3 region has 14 residues.

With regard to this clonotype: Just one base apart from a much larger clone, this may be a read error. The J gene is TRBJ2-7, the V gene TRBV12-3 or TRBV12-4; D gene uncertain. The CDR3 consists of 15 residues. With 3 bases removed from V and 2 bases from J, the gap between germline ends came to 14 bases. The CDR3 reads CASSFSSAYPYEQYF. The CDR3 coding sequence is TGTGCCAGCAGTTTCTCGAGCGCTTATCCCTACGAGCAGTACTTC.

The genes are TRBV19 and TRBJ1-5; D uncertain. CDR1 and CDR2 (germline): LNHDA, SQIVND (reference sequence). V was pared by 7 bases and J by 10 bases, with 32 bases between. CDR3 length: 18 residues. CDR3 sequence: CASMDRMGGVLKASPQHF. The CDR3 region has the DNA TGTGCCAGTATGGACCGAATGGGAGGCGTACTAAAGGCGAGCCCCCAGCATTTT.

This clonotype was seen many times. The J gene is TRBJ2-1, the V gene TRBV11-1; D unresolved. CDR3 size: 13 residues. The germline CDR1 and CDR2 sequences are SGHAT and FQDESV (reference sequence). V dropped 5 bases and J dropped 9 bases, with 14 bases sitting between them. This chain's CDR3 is CASSPPDAVEQFF. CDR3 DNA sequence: TGTGCCAGCAGCCCACCGGATGCAGTTGAGCAGTTCTTC.

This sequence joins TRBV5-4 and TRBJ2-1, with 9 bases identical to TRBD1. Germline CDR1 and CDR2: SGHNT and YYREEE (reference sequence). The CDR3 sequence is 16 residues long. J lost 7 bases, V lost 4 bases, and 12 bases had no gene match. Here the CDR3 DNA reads TGTGCCAGCAGCCCCGTCGCGGGACAGGGATGGAATGAGCAGTTCTTC. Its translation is CASSPVAGQGWNEQFF.